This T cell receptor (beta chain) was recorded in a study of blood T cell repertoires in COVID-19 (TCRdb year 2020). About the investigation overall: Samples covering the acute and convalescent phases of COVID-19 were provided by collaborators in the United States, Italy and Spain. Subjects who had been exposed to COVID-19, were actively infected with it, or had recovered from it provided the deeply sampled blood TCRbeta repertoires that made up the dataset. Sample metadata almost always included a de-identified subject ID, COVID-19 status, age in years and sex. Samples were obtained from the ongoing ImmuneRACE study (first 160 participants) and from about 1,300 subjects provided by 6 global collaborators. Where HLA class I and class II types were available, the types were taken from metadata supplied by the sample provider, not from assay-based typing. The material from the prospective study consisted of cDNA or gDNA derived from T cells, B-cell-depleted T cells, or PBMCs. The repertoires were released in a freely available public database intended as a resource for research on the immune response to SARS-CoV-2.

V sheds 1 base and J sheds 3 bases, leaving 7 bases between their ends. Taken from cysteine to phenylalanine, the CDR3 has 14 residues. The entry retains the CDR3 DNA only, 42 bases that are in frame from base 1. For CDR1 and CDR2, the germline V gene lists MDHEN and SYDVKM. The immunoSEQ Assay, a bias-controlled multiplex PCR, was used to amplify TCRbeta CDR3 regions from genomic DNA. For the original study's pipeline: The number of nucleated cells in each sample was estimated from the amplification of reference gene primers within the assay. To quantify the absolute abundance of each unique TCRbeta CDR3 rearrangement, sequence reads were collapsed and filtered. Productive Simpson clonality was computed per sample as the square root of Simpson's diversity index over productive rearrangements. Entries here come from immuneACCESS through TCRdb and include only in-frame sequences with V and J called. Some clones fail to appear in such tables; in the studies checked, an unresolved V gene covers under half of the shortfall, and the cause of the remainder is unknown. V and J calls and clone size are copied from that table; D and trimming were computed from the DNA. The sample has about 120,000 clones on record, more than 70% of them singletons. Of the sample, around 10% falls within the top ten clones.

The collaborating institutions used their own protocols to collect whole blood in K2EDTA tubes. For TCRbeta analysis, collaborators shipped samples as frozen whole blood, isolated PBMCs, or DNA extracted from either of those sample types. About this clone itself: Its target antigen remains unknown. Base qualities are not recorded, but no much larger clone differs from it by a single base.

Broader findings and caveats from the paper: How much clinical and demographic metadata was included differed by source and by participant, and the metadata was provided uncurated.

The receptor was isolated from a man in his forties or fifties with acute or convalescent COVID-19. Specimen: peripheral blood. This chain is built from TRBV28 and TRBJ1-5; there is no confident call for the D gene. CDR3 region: CASSLYGDNQPQHF. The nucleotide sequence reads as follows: TGTGCCAGCAGTTTATACGGGGACAATCAGCCCCAGCATTTT.